This record covers a single T cell receptor beta chain. This entry belongs to a study of Ad26.COV2.S vaccination and SARS-CoV-2 variants. As to treatment: roughly 20 received Ad26.COV2.S at low or high dose, single or two shots; five or six received placebo; per-sample allocation not given. Specimen acquisition occurred on day 63 following the initial vaccine or placebo injection. Germline V gene lookup returns CDR1 SNHLY and CDR2 FYNNEI. This CDR3 is 13 amino acids long. Trimming took off 2 bases at V and 4 bases at J, with 8 bases between the two ends. Sequencing was performed with immunoSEQ multiplex PCR; in TCRdb, only in-frame clones are kept and a portion is missing. The data show 400,000 to 500,000 clones, with over 75% seen just once and 3.5% to 4% held by the top ten.

The specimen was peripheral blood, collected in a trial of Ad26.COV2.S vaccine versus placebo. V is TRBV2 and J is TRBJ2-5; D unclear. This clonotype was sampled from a person between 18 and 59 years old who received the Ad26.COV2.S COVID-19 vaccine or a placebo. CDR3 in amino acids: CASSEWVPETQYF. In DNA form, the CDR3 reads TGTGCCAGCAGTGAATGGGTTCCAGAGACCCAGTACTTC.